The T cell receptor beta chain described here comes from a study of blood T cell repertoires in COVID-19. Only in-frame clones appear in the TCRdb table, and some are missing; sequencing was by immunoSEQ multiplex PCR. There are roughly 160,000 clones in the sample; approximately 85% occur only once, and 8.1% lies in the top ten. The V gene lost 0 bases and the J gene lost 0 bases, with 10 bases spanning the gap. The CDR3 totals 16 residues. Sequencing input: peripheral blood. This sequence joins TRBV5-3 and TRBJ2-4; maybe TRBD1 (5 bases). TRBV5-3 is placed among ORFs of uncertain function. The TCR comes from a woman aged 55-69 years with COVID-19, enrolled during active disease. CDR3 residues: CARSLAQVGAKNIQYF. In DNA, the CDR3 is TGTGCCAGAAGCTTGGCACAGGTTGGAGCCAAAAACATTCAGTACTTC.